Sequencing of this TCR beta chain was carried out in a study of T cell changes during pregnancy in multiple sclerosis (dated by TCRdb to between 2018 and 2020). Concerning the study at large: The study examined how the T cell repertoire changed over the course of pregnancy in women with multiple sclerosis.

In regard to this clone: The antigen it binds to is not known. There are no base qualities to consult, and no much larger clone falls within one base.

Library construction relied on the immunoSEQ multiplex PCR assay. The table was pulled from immuneACCESS by TCRdb, which kept in-frame rearrangements only. Such tables lose some clones; where checked, under half of the loss comes from unresolved V genes, and the rest has no known cause. The sample contains around 56,000 clones, roughly 94% of them found a single time. Of the sample, 2.5% to 3% falls within the top ten clones. The germline V gene provides CDR1 MGHRA and CDR2 YSYEKL. V is pared back by 2 bases and J by 1 base, with 8 bases lying between the germline termini. Including cysteine and phenylalanine, the CDR3 has 14 amino acids. The DNA shown is the 42-base CDR3, in frame from base 1.

The TCR originated in a female donor with multiple sclerosis, enrolled in a pregnancy study. Recombination joined TRBV4-1 with TRBJ1-1; TRBD1 is a weak D gene call, 5 bases matching. The specimen was CD8+ T cells from peripheral blood mononuclear cells, collected after pregnancy. The CDR3 has the sequence CASSQWGENTEAFF. The nucleotides are TGCGCCAGCAGCCAATGGGGGGAGAACACTGAAGCTTTCTTT.